The present TCR beta chain was sequenced within a study of vaccination effects on CD4 cells after COVID-19. Study results and caveats: Whether induced by infection or by vaccine, clones showed marked clonal contraction late after vaccination.

On this clone itself: Antigen: not known.

Antigen-specific CD4+ T cells were expanded with viral peptide pools in the ViraFEST assay before sequencing. Isolating CD4+ T cells followed about 10 days of culture. The individual was infected with SARS-CoV-2 between March and December 2020, as confirmed by PCR. CDR1 and CDR2 (germline): LGHDT, YNNKEL (reference sequence). The CDR3 is made up of 14 amino acids. V shed 0 bases and J 11 bases; nucleotides not matched to a gene: 6. Profiling relied on immunoSEQ multiplex PCR, and the TCRdb table lists in-frame clones only, not all of them. The sample includes about 70,000 clones, around 72% of them seen just once.

The rearrangement joins TRBV3-1 (or the pseudogene TRBV3-2) to TRBJ2-3; 9 bases are shared with TRBD2. Material: CD4+ T cells from PBMCs cultured with HIV peptides, obtained before COVID-19 vaccination. The subset is: HIV-1 Nef peptide pool negative control/reference culture. The sequence derives from a human donor who had a prior SARS-CoV-2 infection. CDR3 nucleotides: TGTGCCAGCAGCCAAGATGTGGCGGGAGGGATGCAGTATTTT. Translating gives CASSQDVAGGMQYF.